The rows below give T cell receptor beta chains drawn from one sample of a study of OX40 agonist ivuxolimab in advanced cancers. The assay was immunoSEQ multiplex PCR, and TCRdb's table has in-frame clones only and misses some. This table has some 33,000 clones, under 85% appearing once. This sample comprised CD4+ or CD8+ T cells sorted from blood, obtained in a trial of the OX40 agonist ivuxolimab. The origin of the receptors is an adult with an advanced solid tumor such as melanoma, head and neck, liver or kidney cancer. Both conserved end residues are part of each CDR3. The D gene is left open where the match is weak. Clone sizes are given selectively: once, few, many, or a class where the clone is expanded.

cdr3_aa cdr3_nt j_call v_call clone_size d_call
CASSWGRTEAFF TGTGCCAGCAGTTGGGGGAGAACTGAAGCTTTCTTT TRBJ1-1 TRBV6-6 NA NA
CASSSVGGGATDTQYF TGTGCCAGCAGCTCGGTGGGGGGGGGTGCCACAGATACGCAGTATTTT TRBJ2-3 TRBV5-4 NA TRBD2
CASSYSRYEQYF TGTGCCAGCAGTTACTCTAGGTACGAGCAGTACTTC TRBJ2-7 TRBV6-5 NA NA
CASSLAGQGGYEQYF TGTGCCAGCAGCTTAGCAGGGCAGGGTGGGTACGAGCAGTACTTC TRBJ2-7 TRBV11-3 few NA
CASSEASRILGIQYF TGTGCCAGCAGTGAAGCTTCCAGAATTTTAGGTATTCAGTACTTC TRBJ2-4 TRBV2 NA NA
CASSLPGPKRTDTQYF TGTGCCAGCAGCTTACCCGGCCCTAAGAGGACAGATACGCAGTATTTT TRBJ2-3 TRBV5-4 once NA
CASRDTGGVTEAFF TGTGCCAGCAGGGATACAGGGGGCGTCACTGAAGCTTTCTTT TRBJ1-1 TRBV6-5 NA TRBD1
CASSRGWQGATEAFF TGTGCCAGCAGCCGTGGTTGGCAGGGGGCCACTGAAGCTTTCTTT TRBJ1-1 TRBV7-9 NA TRBD1
CASSLRESGELFF TGCGCCAGCAGCTTGAGGGAGTCCGGGGAGCTGTTTTTT TRBJ2-2 TRBV5-1 NA NA
CASSEASIAGNEQFF TGTGCCAGCAGTGAAGCGAGCATAGCGGGCAATGAGCAGTTCTTC TRBJ2-1 TRBV6-1 NA TRBD2
CASSQRAGGSYEQYF TGTGCCAGCAGCCAGAGGGCGGGGGGTTCCTACGAGCAGTACTTC TRBJ2-7 TRBV7-2 NA TRBD2
CASSGVNPRSPLHF TGTGCCAGCAGTGGAGTGAACCCTCGATCCCCCCTCCACTTT TRBJ1-6 TRBV2 few NA
CASRQSNQPQHF TGTGCCAGCAGACAGAGCAATCAGCCCCAGCATTTT TRBJ1-5 TRBV2 NA NA
CASSRRTSGQETQYF TGTGCCAGCAGCCGGAGGACTAGCGGACAAGAGACCCAGTACTTC TRBJ2-5 TRBV28 NA TRBD2
CAISSFGEQYF TGTGCCATCTCTTCATTCGGCGAGCAGTACTTC TRBJ2-7 TRBV10-3 NA NA
CASSVGNSPLHF TGTGCCAGCAGCGTGGGTAATTCACCCCTCCACTTT TRBJ1-6 TRBV9 once NA
CASSDREKLFF TGTGCCAGCAGTGACAGAGAAAAACTGTTTTTT TRBJ1-4 TRBV6-1 NA NA
CAISRGQGNTEAFF TGTGCCATCAGCCGGGGACAGGGGAACACTGAAGCTTTCTTT TRBJ1-1 TRBV10-3 NA TRBD1
CASSLNPGLVGYTF TGTGCCAGCAGTTTAAACCCGGGGCTAGTTGGCTACACCTTC TRBJ1-2 TRBV27 NA NA
CASSLGGWEAFF TGTGCCAGCAGTTTAGGAGGTTGGGAAGCTTTCTTT TRBJ1-1 TRBV7-4 NA NA
CASSFRGQSASSGNTIYF TGTGCCAGCAGCTTCCGGGGACAGTCCGCTTCCTCTGGAAACACCATATATTTT TRBJ1-3 TRBV11-1 NA TRBD1
CASSGGWNTGELFF TGCGCCAGCAGCGGCGGGTGGAACACCGGGGAGCTGTTTTTT TRBJ2-2 TRBV5-1 NA NA
CASSFWEDNYGYTF TGTGCCAGCAGTTTTTGGGAAGATAACTATGGCTACACCTTC TRBJ1-2 TRBV28 NA NA
CASSFEGVGTEAFF TGTGCCAGCAGCTTTGAGGGGGTAGGCACTGAAGCTTTCTTT TRBJ1-1 TRBV7-9 few NA
CASSDQRGVSEQYF TGTGCCAGCAGTGATCAGCGGGGCGTTTCCGAGCAGTACTTC TRBJ2-7 TRBV6-1 NA TRBD2
CASGPGQGVGTQYF TGTGCCAGCGGCCCGGGCCAGGGGGTCGGTACGCAGTATTTT TRBJ2-3 TRBV28 NA TRBD1
CASRRRGLATNEKLFF TGTGCCAGCAGGAGGAGAGGGCTAGCAACTAATGAAAAACTGTTTTTT TRBJ1-4 TRBV5-8 once NA